This T cell receptor (beta chain) is drawn from a study of CD8 T cells in Susac syndrome. Germline values: CDR1 SNHLY, CDR2 FYNNEI. CDR3 length equals 12 residues. Trimming removed 10 bases from V and 4 bases from J, with 13 bases in between. Random-hexamer reverse transcription was applied to 0.5 to 1 ug RNA. TCRdb independently ran MiXCR on the immunoSEQ multiplex PCR reads; one entry per CDR3 protein. The sample comprises 40,000 to 55,000 distinct CDR3 sequences, 85% to 95% of which are singletons, and 0.4% to 0.55% rests with the top ten. This clonotype was sampled from a human donor with multiple sclerosis. Sequences were obtained from CD8+ T cells from PBMCs. V usage is TRBV2 and J usage is TRBJ1-2, with TRBD1 as a possible D gene (6 bases). As DNA, the CDR3 is TGTGCCACCTTGGACAGTAGCTATGGCTACACCTTC. Translated: CATLDSSYGYTF.